This T cell receptor beta chain was observed in a study of shared clonotypes between healthy human individuals. The wider study: Donors had three CD4 naive, three CD4 memory, two CD8 naive and one CD8 memory plate apiece.

Profiling relied on immunoSEQ multiplex PCR, and the TCRdb table lists in-frame clones only, not all of them. The sample holds about 1.5 million clones; roughly 96% are singletons and the top ten take roughly 1.1%. The J segment lost 2 bases and the V segment lost 3 bases, leaving 8 bases of the junction unmatched. CDR1 and CDR2 from the germline V gene are GTSNPN and SVGIG (reference sequence). CDR3 length equals 16 residues. Recent vaccinations or acute infections were absent in the healthy HIV-negative adult donors. Sequences were obtained from naive CD4+ T cells sorted from blood. Subset denoted: CD45RA+ positively selected. The source of this sequence is a young man in good health. The chain carries TRBV30 and TRBJ2-1; TRBD2 matches at 9 bases. The CDR3 reads CAWRSPRLAAYNEQFF. Here the CDR3 DNA reads TGTGCCTGGAGGTCCCCGAGACTAGCGGCCTACAATGAGCAGTTCTTC.